A single sample gave rise to the 25 T cell receptor beta chains below, sequenced in a study of blood T cell repertoires in COVID-19. Only in-frame clones appear in the TCRdb table, and some are missing; sequencing was by immunoSEQ multiplex PCR. The data show about 380,000 clones, 85% seen once. The sample consisted of peripheral blood. The receptors were sampled from a woman in her late teens or twenties with acute or convalescent COVID-19.

The chain recombines TRBV6-5 with TRBJ1-1; D perhaps matches TRBD1 (6 bases). This CDR3 is 13 amino acids long. V was trimmed by 4 bases and J by 7 bases, leaving 13 bases between them. Germline V gene lookup returns CDR1 MNHEY and CDR2 SVGAGI. This CDR3 reads CASSSTGLVEAFF. CDR3 nucleotides: TGTGCCAGCAGTTCCACAGGGTTGGTTGAAGCTTTCTTT.

This clone was counted only a few times. The V and J genes are TRBV10-2 and TRBJ1-1, with 10 nucleotides matching TRBD1. J lost 2 bases, V lost 6 bases, and 3 bases had no gene match. Germline CDR1 and CDR2: WSHSY and SAAADI. The CDR3 covers 14 residues. The CDR3 is CASRRQGANTEAFF. CDR3 sequence (DNA): TGCGCCAGCAGGAGACAGGGGGCCAACACTGAAGCTTTCTTT.

This CDR3 reads CASSLMGQGSSYEQYF. The CDR3 DNA reads TGCGCCAGCAGCTTGATGGGACAGGGTAGCTCCTACGAGCAGTACTTC. The chain has TRBV5-1 and TRBJ2-7; 9 bases match TRBD1. Germline trimming cut 1 base from V and 0 bases from J; bases unmatched to any gene: 5. Germline V lookup: CDR1 SGHRS, CDR2 YFSETQ. The CDR3 loop spans 16 amino acids.

The gene calls are TRBV6-5 and TRBJ2-7; 7 positions match TRBD1. This CDR3 spans 13 amino acids. The germline V gene encodes CDR1 MNHEY and CDR2 SVGAGI. Germline trimming cut 10 bases from V and 0 bases from J; bases unmatched to any gene: 6. The CDR3, as DNA: TGTGCCACCACGTACAGGGGCTCCTACGAGCAGTACTTC. This translates into CATTYRGSYEQYF.

The V and J genes are TRBV19 and TRBJ2-2; possibly TRBD1 for D (6 bases). The CDR3 length is 17 residues. V was pared by 5 bases and J by 7 bases, with 23 bases between. Germline CDR1 LNHDA, CDR2 SQIVND (reference sequence). In DNA form, the CDR3 reads TGTGCCAGTAGTCCGTGGACAGACCTCCCTATGGGCGGGGAGCTGTTTTTT. Its protein is CASSPWTDLPMGGELFF.

V usage is TRBV18 and J usage is TRBJ2-2; D perhaps matches TRBD2 (6 bases). Germline V lookup: CDR1 KGHSH, CDR2 LQKENI. The CDR3 sequence is 15 residues long. V shed 3 bases and J shed 0 bases, with 8 bases lying between them. For the CDR3, the DNA is TGTGCCAGCTCACCTTGGGGGGCGAACACCGGGGAGCTGTTTTTT. It codes for CASSPWGANTGELFF. The variable domain in full, completed from reference TRBV18 and TRBJ2-2, reads NAGVMQNPRHLVRRRGQEARLRCSPMKGHSHVYWYRQLPEEGLKFMVYLQKENIIDESGMPKERFSAEFPKEGPSILRIQQVVRGDSAAYFCASSPWGANTGELFFGEGSRLTVL.

The sample holds one count of this clone. CDR3 loop: CASSLSAGVNEKLFF. The CDR3 DNA reads TGTGCCAGCAGTTTATCGGCAGGGGTCAATGAAAAACTGTTTTTT. The J gene is TRBJ1-4, the V gene TRBV27; perhaps TRBD1 as D (6 bases). The V gene lost 0 bases and the J gene lost 5 bases, with 10 bases spanning the gap. The CDR3 has 15 amino acids. Germline V gene sequence: CDR1 MNHEY, CDR2 SMNVEV (reference sequence).

This chain uses TRBV18 with TRBJ1-5; a possible D gene is TRBD1 (5 bases). Germline V CDR1 and CDR2: KGHSH, LQKENI. The CDR3 runs to 16 residues. V gave up 3 bases and J gave up 0 bases, with 12 bases separating them. The CDR3 here is CASSPEAGSSNQPQHF. CDR3 in DNA: TGTGCCAGCTCACCCGAGGCAGGGTCTAGCAATCAGCCCCAGCATTTT. Using reference TRBV18 and TRBJ1-5 for the parts outside the CDR3, the full variable domain is NAGVMQNPRHLVRRRGQEARLRCSPMKGHSHVYWYRQLPEEGLKFMVYLQKENIIDESGMPKERFSAEFPKEGPSILRIQQVVRGDSAAYFCASSPEAGSSNQPQHFGDGTRLSIL.

This clone was seen a few times. The chain recombines TRBV19 with TRBJ2-3; maybe TRBD1 (5 bases). The V end was cut by 8 bases, the J end by 3 bases, with 12 bases between. Germline values: CDR1 LNHDA, CDR2 SQIVND (reference sequence). The CDR3 length is 13 residues. This chain's CDR3 is CASVGQGTDTQYF. Written as DNA, the CDR3 is TGTGCCAGTGTCGGGCAGGGAACAGATACGCAGTATTTT. The entire variable domain, with the rest obtained from reference TRBV19 and TRBJ2-3, is as follows: DGGITQSPKYLFRKEGQNVTLSCEQNLNHDAMYWYRQDPGQGLRLIYYSQIVNDFQKGDIAEGYSVSREKKESFPLTVTSAQKNPTAFYLCASVGQGTDTQYFGPGTRLTVL.

This sequence joins TRBV9 and TRBJ2-7; 16 positions match TRBD2. CDR1 SGDLS and CDR2 YYNGEE come from the germline V gene. The CDR3 covers 14 residues. Trimming cost V 3 bases and J 11 bases; bases outside gene matches: 5. This chain's CDR3 is CASSAGLAGGPEYF. The CDR3 nucleotides read TGTGCCAGCAGCGCGGGACTAGCGGGAGGGCCAGAGTACTTC.

The chain employs TRBV4-1 and TRBJ2-3, with D perhaps TRBD1 (6 bases). The germline gives CDR1 MGHRA, CDR2 YSYEKL. The V end was cut by 1 base, the J end by 3 bases, with 11 bases between. The CDR3 has 15 amino acids. The CDR3 sequence is CASSQGVRGTDTQYF. As DNA, the CDR3 is TGCGCCAGCAGCCAAGGTGTTAGGGGGACAGATACGCAGTATTTT.

The chain joins TRBV13 to TRBJ1-2, with 9 bases lining up with TRBD1. The CDR3 loop spans 15 amino acids. CDR1 and CDR2 (germline): PRHDT, FYEKMQ (reference sequence). Unmatched junction bases numbered 6, after V lost 1 base and J lost 6 bases. The CDR3 nucleotides read TGTGCCAGCAGCTTAGTGGGGACAGGGAGGGATGGCTACACCTTC. The encoded protein is CASSLVGTGRDGYTF.

The chain recombines TRBV7-3 with TRBJ2-5; 10 bases are a match to TRBD2. J lost 5 bases, V lost 5 bases, and 17 bases had no gene match. Germline V CDR1 and CDR2: SGHTA, FQGTGA. The CDR3 sequence is 18 residues long. The CDR3 protein is CASSPPPAGGPTPETQYF. The CDR3 bases are TGTGCCAGCAGCCCCCCGCCAGCGGGAGGGCCCACCCCCGAGACCCAGTACTTC.

This clone was seen more than once but under ten times. This sequence joins TRBV2 and TRBJ1-6; 7 bases match TRBD1. The CDR3 contains 15 residues. V lost 6 bases to trimming and J lost 5 bases; unmatched junction nucleotides: 7. Per the germline V gene, CDR1 is SNHLY and CDR2 is FYNNEI. In nucleotides, the CDR3 is TGTGCCAGCAGCCCCGGGACAGCCAATAATTCACCCCTCCACTTT. This codes for CASSPGTANNSPLHF.

The J gene is TRBJ2-6, the V gene TRBV3-1 (or the pseudogene TRBV3-2); the D is unclear. Germline V CDR1 and CDR2: LGHDT, YNNKEL (reference sequence). Trimming took 0 bases from V and 0 from J, leaving 3 bases between them. The CDR3 has 15 residues. The CDR3 region has the DNA TGTGCCAGCAGCCAAGATAGCTCTGGGGCCAACGTCCTGACTTTC. Its protein is CASSQDSSGANVLTF.

The sample holds a few counts of this clone. The CDR3 DNA follows: TGTGCCAGCAGTTTGACAGTGAACACTGAAGCTTTCTTT. As protein: CASSLTVNTEAFF. The gene calls are TRBV2 and TRBJ1-1; a possible D gene is TRBD1 (5 bases). There are 13 residues in the CDR3. The V end was cut by 5 bases, the J end by 0 bases, with 7 bases between. Germline V gene sequence: CDR1 SNHLY, CDR2 FYNNEI.

In this sample, this clone turned up a few times. The chain carries TRBV19 and TRBJ1-1; D may be TRBD1 (6 bases). V dropped 5 bases and J dropped 2 bases, with 12 bases sitting between them. This CDR3 region has 14 residues. CDR1 is LNHDA and CDR2 is SQIVND in the germline V gene (reference sequence). The CDR3 spells CASSSGQSNTEAFF. The CDR3 DNA reads TGTGCCAGTAGTTCAGGACAGAGTAACACTGAAGCTTTCTTT.

The rearrangement joins TRBV12-3 or TRBV12-4 to TRBJ1-4, with 9 bases fitting TRBD1. The CDR3 extends over 13 amino acids. Trimming removed 9 bases from V and 8 bases from J; junction bases left unmatched: 7. CDR3 residues: CARRTGGREKLFF. CDR3 coding DNA: TGTGCCAGAAGAACAGGGGGCAGGGAAAAACTGTTTTTT.

The chain uses TRBV9 and TRBJ1-1; D unclear. CDR1 is SGDLS, CDR2 YYNGEE, per germline. Trimming removed 4 bases from V and 6 bases from J, with 16 bases in between. The CDR3 length is 14 residues. CDR3 coding DNA: TGTGCCAGCAGCCCCCGGGTGGAAAACGCTGAAGCTTTCTTT. Translated, it gives CASSPRVENAEAFF.

The chain recombines TRBV9 with TRBJ2-2; 9 bases agree with TRBD1. Unmatched junction bases numbered 7, after V lost 3 bases and J lost 7 bases. This CDR3 has 15 residues. The germline V gene has CDR1 SGDLS and CDR2 YYNGEE. The CDR3 region is CASSAETGGIGELFF. In DNA form, the CDR3 reads TGTGCCAGCAGCGCCGAAACAGGGGGCATCGGGGAGCTGTTTTTT. Complete variable domain (other parts from reference TRBV9 and TRBJ2-2): DSGVTQTPKHLITATGQRVTLRCSPRSGDLSVYWYQQSLDQGLQFLIQYYNGEERAKGNILERFSAQQFPDLHSELNLSSLELGDSALYFCASSAETGGIGELFFGEGSRLTVL.

The chain has TRBV10-1 and TRBJ2-2; tentatively, D is TRBD1 (6 bases). Germline assignment: CDR1 WNHNN and CDR2 SYGVQD (reference sequence). The CDR3 consists of 12 residues. Deletions cut 3 bases from V and 8 bases from J, with 7 bases between. The CDR3 nucleotides read TGCGCCAGCAGTGACGGGACAGGGGAGCTGTTTTTT. It translates to CASSDGTGELFF.

V and J are TRBV6-1 and TRBJ1-5; no definite D call. Trimming stripped 7 bases from V and 2 bases from J, with 12 bases between. Germline assignment: CDR1 MNHNS and CDR2 SASEGT. This CDR3 region has 14 residues. Here the CDR3 DNA reads TGTGCCAGCATCGACCCCGGGGGCAATCAGCCCCAGCATTTT. Residues: CASIDPGGNQPQHF.

V and J are TRBV4-2 and TRBJ2-3, with 9 bases aligning to TRBD2. Germline V gene sequence: CDR1 LGHNA, CDR2 YNFKEQ. The CDR3 totals 16 residues. V gave up 0 bases and J gave up 4 bases; unmatched junction bases: 5. The CDR3 DNA reads as TGTGCCAGCAGCCAAGATAGGCGGGAGGGCGCAGATACGCAGTATTTT. Its translation: CASSQDRREGADTQYF.

V is TRBV5-1 and J is TRBJ2-7; D possibly corresponds to TRBD1 (6 bases). Trimming pared 0 bases from V and 1 base from J, leaving 11 bases between. The length of the CDR3 is 15 residues. The germline CDR1 and CDR2 sequences are SGHRS and YFSETQ. The CDR3 DNA is TGCGCCAGCAGCTTGGGAGGGGGAAGGTCCTACGAGCAGTACTTC. Amino acid sequence: CASSLGGGRSYEQYF.

This clone was seen once. For the CDR3, the DNA is TGCGCCAGCAGACCCCGACAGGAGACGGGGTATGGCTACACCTTC. This sequence encodes CASRPRQETGYGYTF. The rearrangement links TRBV5-1 to TRBJ1-2; a weak D match, TRBD1 (6 bases). The CDR3 spans 15 residues. V lost 5 bases and J lost 5, with 19 bases in between. Germline V lookup: CDR1 SGHRS, CDR2 YFSETQ.